The source of this T cell receptor beta chain is a study of T cell responses to AZD1222 COVID-19 vaccine. Study-wide findings and caveats: Sampling captured repertoires only after the peak T cell response. The reported proportion of spike-specific TCRs targeting unmutated variant regions was nearly half. Only a handful of individuals given AZD1222 were seropositive at baseline.

As for this clone: The antigen is unknown.

Measured with immunoSEQ multiplex PCR; TCRdb has only the in-frame clones, and not every one. The sample lists about 140,000 clones; roughly 90% were seen once. V was shortened by 11 bases and J by 5 bases, with 15 bases between the two germline ends. CDR3 length: 13 amino acids. Germline V gene lookup returns CDR1 KGHSH and CDR2 LQKENI. The TCR comes from an adult in good health. The sequencing here drew on peripheral blood, taken on day 0 of AZD1222 vaccination. The rearrangement links TRBV18 to TRBJ1-4; D gene ambiguous. CDR3 sequence reads: CAARGGANEKLFF. DNA for the CDR3: TGTGCCGCGAGAGGCGGAGCCAATGAAAAACTGTTTTTT.